Each of the 19 T cell receptor beta chains below was sequenced from the same sample in a study of T cell changes during pregnancy in multiple sclerosis (dated by TCRdb to the late 2010s). The library was produced with the immunoSEQ multiplex PCR assay. This is the immuneACCESS table as TCRdb keeps it, with only in-frame sequences that have V and J called. A part of the clones is gone; compared with another copy, unresolved V genes explain less than half, and the rest is unexplained. This sample is represented by some 93,000 clones; over 80% of them were singletons. The ten top clones hold 2% to 2.5% of the sample. Specimen: peripheral blood, collected after pregnancy. The receptors stem from a female donor with multiple sclerosis, enrolled in a pregnancy study.

This chain connects TRBV29-1 to TRBJ2-1, with TRBD2 matching over 13 bases. Looked up from germline, CDR1 is SQVTM and CDR2 is ANQGSEA. With 4 bases clipped from V and 4 bases from J, the junction kept 10 bases outside the gene matches. The CDR3 totals 17 residues. CDR3 loop: CSVGGTSGDFVYNEQFF. As DNA, the CDR3 is TGCAGCGTTGGGGGGACTAGCGGGGACTTTGTATACAATGAGCAGTTCTTC.

This sequence joins TRBV6-4 and TRBJ1-5; the D gene is possibly TRBD1 (6 bases). The CDR3 consists of 13 residues. The V end was cut by 4 bases, the J end by 5 bases, with 9 bases between. Germline V lookup: CDR1 MRHNA, CDR2 SNTAGT. CDR3 protein: CASSVAGDQPQHF. CDR3 sequence (DNA): TGTGCCAGCAGTGTTGCAGGGGATCAGCCCCAGCATTTT.

The chain links TRBV4-2 to TRBJ2-3; 12 nucleotides agree with TRBD2. The CDR3 is 16 residues long. The germline CDR1 and CDR2 sequences are LGHNA and YNFKEQ. With 0 bases clipped from V and 5 bases from J, the junction kept 3 bases outside the gene matches. CDR3 loop: CASSQELAGGIDTQYF. DNA for the CDR3: TGTGCCAGCAGCCAAGAGCTAGCGGGGGGGATAGATACGCAGTATTTT.

This clone was detected once. The chain links TRBV9 to TRBJ2-5; a weak D match, TRBD1 (8 bases). Trimming took off 4 bases at V and 4 bases at J, with 17 bases between the two ends. The CDR3 spans 15 residues. Germline V lookup: CDR1 SGDLS, CDR2 YYNGEE. The DNA for the CDR3 is TGTGCCAGCAGCCGACAGGGGAGGGAAACAGAGACCCAGTACTTC. Translated: CASSRQGRETETQYF. Full variable domain (missing parts from reference TRBV9 and TRBJ2-5): DSGVTQTPKHLITATGQRVTLRCSPRSGDLSVYWYQQSLDQGLQFLIQYYNGEERAKGNILERFSAQQFPDLHSELNLSSLELGDSALYFCASSRQGRETETQYFGPGTRLLVL.

The rearrangement uses TRBV5-1 and TRBJ1-1; D gene uncertain. Germline assignment: CDR1 SGHRS and CDR2 YFSETQ. There are 14 residues in the CDR3. Trimming took 1 base from V and 3 from J, leaving 10 bases between them. The CDR3 spells CASSLTDFYTEAFF. CDR3 DNA: TGCGCCAGCAGCTTGACGGACTTTTACACTGAAGCTTTCTTT.

This sequence joins TRBV11-2 and TRBJ2-2; perhaps TRBD2 as D (7 bases). Trimming took off 2 bases at V and 0 bases at J, with 16 bases between the two ends. The CDR3 has 18 residues. Germline V gene data show CDR1 as SGHAT and CDR2 as FQNNGV. DNA of the CDR3: TGTGCCAGCAGCTTAAGGGTCGTAGGGGGGGCGAACACCGGGGAGCTGTTTTTT. It is translated as CASSLRVVGGANTGELFF. The entire variable domain, with the rest obtained from reference TRBV11-2 and TRBJ2-2, is as follows: EAGVAQSPRYKIIEKRQSVAFWCNPISGHATLYWYQQILGQGPKLLIQFQNNGVVDDSQLPKDRFSAERLKGVDSTLKIQPAKLEDSAVYLCASSLRVVGGANTGELFFGEGSRLTVL.

The J gene is TRBJ2-1, the V gene TRBV14; the D gene is possibly TRBD2 (6 bases). V lost 0 bases, J lost 9 bases, and 9 bases lay in between. The V gene's germline CDR1 is SGHDN and CDR2 FVKESK. The CDR3 contains 13 residues. CDR3 sequence reads: CASSQDLEGEQFF. The CDR3 region has the DNA TGTGCCAGCAGCCAAGATCTGGAGGGTGAGCAGTTCTTC.

The gene calls are TRBV27 and TRBJ2-1, with D perhaps matching TRBD2 (6 bases). CDR1 and CDR2 (germline): MNHEY, SMNVEV (reference sequence). The V gene lost 2 bases and the J gene lost 8 bases, with 22 bases spanning the gap. The CDR3 has 17 amino acids. The CDR3 is CASSLAQTLPAGYEQFF. Written as DNA, the CDR3 is TGTGCCAGCAGTTTAGCCCAGACATTACCCGCGGGGTATGAGCAGTTCTTC.

The CDR3 is CASSDYDRGPIYF. CDR3 DNA sequence: TGTGCCAGCAGTGATTACGACAGGGGTCCCATATATTTT. The chain uses TRBV25-1 and TRBJ1-3; 8 nucleotides align to TRBD1. The CDR3 is 13 amino acids. V dropped 3 bases and J dropped 11; count of bases not matched to a gene: 6. CDR1 MGHDK and CDR2 SYGVNS come from the germline V gene.

The chain joins TRBV11-3 to TRBJ2-7, with 7 bases fitting TRBD1. Germline trimming cut 1 base from V and 0 bases from J; bases unmatched to any gene: 3. The CDR3 loop spans 15 amino acids. The germline CDR1 and CDR2 sequences are SGHNT and YENEEA. The CDR3 DNA follows: TGTGCCAGCAGCTTAGGGGGACAGCCCTCCTACGAGCAGTACTTC. It encodes CASSLGGQPSYEQYF. The full variable domain, in which reference TRBV11-3 and TRBJ2-7 provide the parts outside the CDR3, is EAGVVQSPRYKIIEKKQPVAFWCNPISGHNTLYWYLQNLGQGPELLIRYENEEAVDDSQLPKDRFSAERLKGVDSTLKIQPAELGDSAVYLCASSLGGQPSYEQYFGPGTRLTVT.

The chain uses TRBV6-4 and TRBJ2-6; a weak D match, TRBD1 (6 bases). The ends were cut back, 2 bases at V and 4 bases at J, with 9 bases in the middle. CDR1 MRHNA and CDR2 SNTAGT come from the germline V gene. CDR3 length: 15 residues. CDR3 DNA: TGTGCCAGCAGTGACAGGGGGTCCGGGGCCAACGTCCTGACTTTC. Translated, it gives CASSDRGSGANVLTF.

The V gene is TRBV18, the J gene TRBJ1-1, with a tentative D call TRBD1 (5 bases). Trimming shortened V by 3 bases and J by 2 bases, and 13 bases separated the two germline ends. The CDR3 totals 15 residues. Per germline, CDR1 KGHSH and CDR2 LQKENI. The CDR3 nucleotides read TGTGCCAGCTCACCTAGGGCAGGGCCCAACACTGAAGCTTTCTTT. Its protein is CASSPRAGPNTEAFF.

This clone occurred once. The rearrangement links TRBV7-8 to TRBJ1-2, with D possibly matching TRBD1 (5 bases). The CDR3 is 16 amino acids. V was cut by 3 bases and J by 8 bases, with 22 bases left in between. Germline loops: CDR1 SGHVS, CDR2 FQNEAQ. The CDR3 region has the DNA TGTGCCAGCAGCTTGCGTGTTGGGGGGGGGTTAGGCGGCTACACCTTC. Its translation is CASSLRVGGGLGGYTF.

The table lists this clone with a count of one. The chain links TRBV30 to TRBJ1-4; D gene unclear. The V gene's germline CDR1 is GTSNPN and CDR2 SVGIG (reference sequence). CDR3 length: 14 amino acids. V was pared by 3 bases and J by 5 bases, with 13 bases between. The CDR3 region has the DNA TGTGCCTGGAGCCTCGGAGCCTTCAATGAAAAACTGTTTTTT. It yields the protein CAWSLGAFNEKLFF.

This chain joins TRBV7-3 and TRBJ1-2, with 8 bases aligning to TRBD1. The CDR3 is 13 amino acids. The germline gives CDR1 SGHTA, CDR2 FQGTGA. J was trimmed by 6 bases and V by 2 bases; bases with no gene match: 2. CDR3 sequence reads: CASSLQTGDGYTF. Here the CDR3 DNA reads TGTGCCAGCAGCTTACAGACAGGGGATGGCTACACCTTC. Full variable domain (remainder filled in from reference TRBV7-3 and TRBJ1-2): GAGVSQTPSNKVTEKGKYVELRCDPISGHTALYWYRQSLGQGPEFLIYFQGTGAADDSGLPNDRFFAVRPEGSVSTLKIQRTERGDSAVYLCASSLQTGDGYTFGSGTRLTVV.

The rearrangement joins TRBV6-5 to TRBJ2-5; no definite D call. V was trimmed by 4 bases and J by 5 bases, leaving 11 bases between them. The CDR3 sequence is 13 residues long. Germline V CDR1 and CDR2: MNHEY, SVGAGI. The CDR3 spells CASSSPPGETQYF. Written as DNA, the CDR3 is TGTGCCAGCAGTTCCCCTCCCGGGGAGACCCAGTACTTC.

This chain links TRBV18 with TRBJ1-2; 7 nucleotides align to TRBD1. Germline CDR1 is KGHSH and CDR2 is LQKENI. The CDR3 is 14 residues long. V lost 5 bases and J lost 2; bases outside the gene matches: 5. In DNA form, the CDR3 reads TGTGCCAGCTCATCGTCACAGGGGAACTATGGCTACACCTTC. Translating gives CASSSSQGNYGYTF.

The chain has TRBV5-8 and TRBJ1-5, with D maybe TRBD1 (5 bases). Per the germline V gene, CDR1 is SGHTS and CDR2 is YDEGEE. The V and J ends lost 3 bases and 4 bases respectively, with 14 bases between them. The CDR3 is 15 amino acids. CDR3 sequence reads: CASSSGVDQNQPQHF. The CDR3 bases are TGTGCCAGCAGCTCGGGGGTGGATCAGAATCAGCCCCAGCATTTT.

V usage is TRBV18 and J usage is TRBJ1-5; TRBD1 matches 11 bases. J lost 7 bases, V lost 6 bases, and 8 bases had no gene match. Germline V gene sequence: CDR1 KGHSH, CDR2 LQKENI. The CDR3 sequence is 15 residues long. DNA for the CDR3: TGTGCCAGCTCCCTGGGACAGGGGGTTAGGCAGCCCCAGCATTTT. It translates to CASSLGQGVRQPQHF.